This T cell receptor (beta chain) was retrieved from a study of blood T cell repertoires in COVID-19 (dated by TCRdb to the early 2020s). For the study in its entirety: Samples from collaborators originated in the United States, Italy and Spain and spanned both the acute and convalescent phases of COVID-19. The prospective study material was composed of cDNA or gDNA derived from T cells, B-cell-depleted T cells, or PBMCs. Subjects who had been exposed to COVID-19, were actively infected with it, or had recovered from it provided the deeply sampled blood TCRbeta repertoires that made up the dataset. The repertoires were released in a freely available public database meant as a resource for research on the immune response to SARS-CoV-2. The samples were drawn from the first 160 participants of the ongoing ImmuneRACE study and from 1,254 subjects provided by 6 global collaborators. Nearly every sample came with metadata listing a de-identified subject ID, COVID-19 status, age in years and sex. Where HLA class I and class II types were available, the types were taken from metadata supplied by the sample provider, not from assay-based typing.

TCRbeta CDR3 regions were amplified from genomic DNA using the immunoSEQ Assay, a bias-controlled multiplex PCR. The published analysis was carried out like this. The number of nucleated cells in each sample was estimated from the amplification of reference gene primers within the assay. Sequence reads were collapsed and filtered to measure the absolute abundance of every unique TCRbeta CDR3 rearrangement. For each sample, productive Simpson clonality was calculated as the square root of Simpson's diversity index over productive rearrangements. The table comes from immuneACCESS by way of TCRdb, which keeps in-frame sequences with V and J called. Part of the clones is missing from these tables; in studies checked, under half for an unresolved V gene and the rest for unknown reasons. For V, J and clone size, that table is used; D and trimming come from the DNA. The sample data list fewer than 60,000 clones, and about 82% of these were observed just once. 20% to 25% of the sample comes from the top ten.

Counted from cysteine to phenylalanine, this CDR3 has 16 amino acids. The read is trimmed to its CDR3 DNA, 48 bases read in frame from base 1. Here V drops 5 bases and J drops 4 bases, and the junction holds 11 bases not matched to any gene. The germline V gene provides CDR1 MDHEN and CDR2 SYDVKM. Note on this clone: Its antigen is unknown. The record has no base qualities; no much larger clone is one base away.

Study-wide conclusions, independent of this receptor: How much clinical and demographic metadata was included differed by source and by participant, and the metadata was provided uncurated.

Whole blood was collected in K2EDTA tubes by collaborating institutions according to the institutions' own protocols. For TCRbeta analysis, collaborators shipped samples in one of three forms: frozen whole blood, isolated PBMCs, or DNA extracted from either of those sample types. The specimen was peripheral blood. This TCR derives from a woman of 80 years or more with acute or convalescent COVID-19. The chain is made from TRBV28 and TRBJ1-3; 7 bases in the middle match TRBD1. CDR3 protein: CASSPSTGAQGNTIYF. The DNA reads as follows: TGTGCCAGCAGTCCATCAACAGGGGCTCAAGGAAACACCATATATTTT.